This TCR beta chain was retrieved from a study of cytomegalovirus exposure and HLA in healthy donors. A remark on this clone: What it binds is not known.

Findings of the study overall: In an earlier analysis, about 87% or about 30%: the productive usage of most TCR beta V segments. Researchers reported from a later analysis that most CMV-associated TCR beta chains appeared HLA-restricted.

The PCR was carried out with 60 Vbeta primers and 13 Jbeta primers. The method was immunoSEQ multiplex PCR; TCRdb's version includes in-frame clones alone and lacks a portion of them. Its listing shows over 100,000 clones. The CDR3 totals 17 residues. V lost 0 bases and J lost 2, with 16 bases in between. Germline V gene sequence: CDR1 MGHRA, CDR2 YSYEKL. The source of this sequence is a man younger than 30 in good health and CMV-seronegative. The sample taken for sequencing was PBMCs. V usage is TRBV4-1 and J usage is TRBJ1-2; no clear D gene. CDR3 residues: CASSQDDSPAKNYGYTF. CDR3 coding DNA: TGCGCCAGCAGCCAAGATGATTCACCAGCGAAAAACTATGGCTACACCTTC.